The TCR beta chain under discussion was sequenced for a study of T cells in Graves' hyperthyroidism and ophthalmopathy (dated by TCRdb to between 2017 and 2020). For the wider study: Peripheral blood was sampled at the time of initial diagnosis, prior to any treatment. Prospective prediction of ophthalmopathy was tested in an independent validation cohort consisting of 18 hyperthyroidism patients and some 17 patients who later progressed to ophthalmopathy. Once sampling was done, hyperthyroidism patients were given methimazole at a starting dose of 30 mg daily, whereas ophthalmopathy patients were given high-dose intravenous methylprednisolone. In about 6 Graves' hyperthyroidism patients, the study also compared T-cell repertoires from thyroid tissue with T-cell repertoires from blood. For training and testing, the approximately 97 patients in the discovery cohort were randomly divided in a 7:3 ratio. TCR V-J signatures able to tell the groups apart were searched for in a discovery cohort of 95 or so patients, of whom over 40 had Graves' ophthalmopathy and roughly 57 had stable Graves' hyperthyroidism. According to the paper, TCR Vbeta CDR3 sequencing was carried out on approximately 140 peripheral blood samples, which came from about 45 ophthalmopathy, around 74 hyperthyroidism and roughly 17 progressor patients. General study outcomes and caveats: Most expanded thyroid clonotypes (frequency above 0.001) were also detected in blood, suggesting blood repertoires may reflect thyroid immune responses. Sample size was not statistically predetermined, and investigators were not blinded to group allocation. In cross-validation, a model built on a 13 V-J signature told ophthalmopathy apart from stable hyperthyroidism with under 90% sensitivity and 81% to 82% specificity, and in testing the same model reached 80%/75%. During validation, the model predicted progression to ophthalmopathy a median of approximately 7 months ahead of onset, with approximately 70% sensitivity and about 72% specificity.

Reading from cysteine to phenylalanine, the CDR3 counts 17 amino acids. The kept DNA is CDR3 alone, 51 bases in frame from the first base. CDR1 and CDR2, looked up from the germline V gene, are MDHEN and SYDVKM. Points on this clonotype: What this receptor recognizes is not known. A much larger clone lies a single base off, so this may be a read error.

TCR beta CDR3 regions were amplified from RNA transcripts. The TCR CDR3 was subjected to a first round of RT-PCR using the HTBI primer set and the Qiagen OneStep RT-PCR kit. Libraries were constructed in a second round of multiplex PCR, after which size selection and purification were performed. The libraries were sequenced on an Illumina HiSeq2000 using paired-end 100 bp reads. The original methods were these. Raw data were processed with SOAPnuke, discarding reads with adapters, uncalled bases, mean Phred below 15, or no exact constant-primer or identifier match. High-quality paired reads were merged using COPE v1.2.5, and each unique nucleotide sequence was defined as a clonotype. Clonotypes were aligned to IMGT TRBV, TRBD and TRBJ reference segments using MiTCR v1.1. The analysis was restricted to V-J combinations with a frequency above 0.0001, which together covered about 99% of the repertoires. A TCS score was defined as the ratio between F50 (clonal expansion) and ExV (chaos), using BLOSUM62-based TCRdist between CDR3 peptides within each V-J. Welch's t-statistics and random forest reduced fewer than 550 V-J features to about 13, which were used in a naive Bayes classifier (R e1071). TCRdb handled the public reads itself, with Q25 trimming in fastp and clone calling in MiXCR, and kept productive beta chains. Each entry is one CDR3 protein sequence, shown with its most common DNA and genes. These V and J calls are TCRdb output, not the study's own analysis. This sample holds a few hundred thousand distinct CDR3 sequences; around 16% were observed only once. Clones ranked in the top ten supply less than 9.5% of the sample.

Stable Graves' hyperthyroidism was defined as no progression to ophthalmopathy during 18 months of follow-up. The hyperthyroidism patients were between 18 and 65 years old and newly diagnosed, with a disease duration of less than 2 months. The study excluded patients with uncontrolled infections, other autoimmune diseases, pregnancy or lactation. Diagnoses were established on the basis of clinical symptoms, serum thyroxine and TRAb, thyroid ultrasound, and orbital computed tomography. PBMCs were isolated from about 9.1 ml of fresh peripheral blood by Ficoll-Paque density gradient centrifugation. Trizol reagent was used to extract total RNA, and RNA quality was then checked on an Agilent 2100 Bioanalyzer.

The sequence was obtained from a woman aged 25 to 45 with Graves' hyperthyroidism. The sequencing sample was made of blood. The chain links TRBV28 with TRBJ1-4, with the D gene call left open. The nucleotide sequence is TGTGCCAGCAGTTTTCCGACGGGGAGAACACCTAATGAAAAACTGCTTTTT. Its coded protein is CASSFPTGRTPNEKLLF. The full variable domain, completed from the reference TRBV28 and TRBJ1-4 proteins outside the CDR3, reads DVKVTQSSRYLVKRTGEKVFLECVQDMDHENMFWYRQDPGLGLRLIYFSYDVKMKEKGDIPEGYSVSREKKERFSLILESASTNQTSMYLCASSFPTGRTPNEKLLFGSGTQLSVL.